Shown below are 26 T cell receptor beta chains from a single sample sequenced in a study of cytomegalovirus exposure and HLA in healthy donors. Both 60 Vbeta primers and 13 Jbeta primers went into the PCR. The data were produced by immunoSEQ multiplex PCR, yet TCRdb's version contains in-frame clones alone and is incomplete. This repertoire shows about 100,000 clones, about a tenth found once; its top ten account for less than 6%. The source material was PBMCs. The source of these receptors is a man between 40 and 49 years old in good health and CMV-seropositive.

This clone came up a few times. CDR3 residues: CASSQESLSRAGYTF. CDR3 DNA: TGTGCCAGCAGCCAAGAATCTTTAAGCAGGGCTGGCTACACCTTC. The chain has TRBV4-2 and TRBJ1-2; D perhaps matches TRBD1 (5 bases). Trimming stripped 0 bases from V and 7 bases from J, with 15 bases between. The CDR3 is made up of 15 amino acids. Germline-derived CDR1 and CDR2 are LGHNA and YNFKEQ.

On this clone itself: The junction differs from germline at one of its ends, possibly a read error. The rearrangement links TRBV7-7 to TRBJ2-7; no reliable D call. Germline CDR1 reads SSHAT; CDR2 reads FNYEAQ (reference sequence). This CDR3 is 13 amino acids long. The CDR3 nucleotides read TGTGCTAGCAGCTTATTATTTGGAGACGAGCAGTACTTC. This translates into CASSLLFGDEQYF.

Concerning this clone: The sample has other DNA sequences that encode this CDR3 too. V gene TRBV5-1 combines with J gene TRBJ2-1; 8 bases align to TRBD1. J lost 5 bases, V lost 2 bases, and 6 bases had no gene match. This CDR3 spans 15 amino acids. The V gene's germline CDR1 is SGHRS and CDR2 YFSETQ. CDR3: CASSLTDRENNEQFF. CDR3 DNA sequence: TGCGCCAGCAGCTTAACGGACAGGGAAAACAATGAGCAGTTCTTC. The full variable domain, its missing parts supplied by reference TRBV5-1 and TRBJ2-1, is KAGVTQTPRYLIKTRGQQVTLSCSPISGHRSVSWYQQTPGQGLQFLFEYFSETQRNKGNFPGRFSGRQFSNSRSEMNVSTLELGDSALYLCASSLTDRENNEQFFGPGTRLTVL.

This clone showed up just a few times. This chain connects TRBV11-3 to TRBJ2-5, with a possible D match to TRBD2 (7 bases). V shed 4 bases and J shed 1 base, with 13 bases lying between them. The CDR3 totals 15 residues. Germline V gene data show CDR1 as SGHNT and CDR2 as YENEEA. CDR3 DNA: TGTGCCAGCAGCTCAATGGGAGGGGGCCAAGAGACCCAGTACTTC. Translating gives CASSSMGGGQETQYF.

This chain links TRBV9 with TRBJ1-2, with 8 bases matching TRBD1. The CDR3 loop spans 14 amino acids. The germline gives CDR1 SGDLS, CDR2 YYNGEE. V was pared by 4 bases and J by 2 bases, with 4 bases of the junction left unmatched. The CDR3 DNA is TGTGCCAGCAGCCGTGGACAGGGCAACTATGGCTACACCTTC. Translated, it gives CASSRGQGNYGYTF.

In its sample, this clone was seen a few times. The V gene is TRBV5-4, the J gene TRBJ1-2, with 7 bases aligning to TRBD1. CDR1 is SGHNT, CDR2 YYREEE, per germline (reference sequence). Germline trimming cut 4 bases from V and 4 bases from J; bases unmatched to any gene: 7. CDR3 length: 14 residues. In DNA form, the CDR3 reads TGTGCCAGCAGCCAAGAGAACAGGGGCTATGGCTACACCTTC. This translates into CASSQENRGYGYTF. Together with reference TRBV5-4 and TRBJ1-2, the CDR3 gives the full variable domain: ETGVTQSPTHLIKTRGQQVTLRCSSQSGHNTVSWYQQALGQGPQFIFQYYREEENGRGNFPPRFSGLQFPNYSSELNVNALELDDSALYLCASSQENRGYGYTFGSGTRLTVV.

The CDR3 here is CASSQMGGQKLQETQYF. In DNA form, the CDR3 reads TGTGCCAGCAGCCAAATGGGTGGACAGAAACTACAAGAGACCCAGTACTTC. The J gene is TRBJ2-5, the V gene TRBV16; D is perhaps TRBD1 (6 bases). The V and J ends lost 2 bases and 2 bases respectively, with 18 bases between them. The CDR3 totals 17 residues. Germline loops: CDR1 KGHSY, CDR2 FQNENV.

This chain links TRBV7-9 with TRBJ2-2, with TRBD2 matching 16 bases. Per germline, CDR1 SEHNR and CDR2 FQNEAQ (reference sequence). The CDR3 loop spans 17 amino acids. Trimming cost V 7 bases and J 3 bases; bases outside gene matches: 5. The CDR3 here is CASIQGLAGGYTGELFF. For the CDR3, the DNA is TGTGCCAGCATCCAGGGACTAGCGGGAGGGTACACCGGGGAGCTGTTTTTT.

This clone was observed a few times. The rearrangement links TRBV11-2 to TRBJ2-5, with D perhaps TRBD2 (6 bases). The CDR3 is 15 residues long. From germline, CDR1 is SGHAT and CDR2 FQNNGV. Trimming removed 5 bases at V and 5 bases at J, with 18 bases between. The CDR3 loop reads CASSPSTRWRETQYF. The CDR3 DNA follows: TGTGCCAGCAGCCCATCGACTAGGTGGAGGGAGACCCAGTACTTC.

This clone was seen only a few times. This chain links TRBV11-2 with TRBJ1-4, with TRBD1 matching 7 bases. Looked up from germline, CDR1 is SGHAT and CDR2 is FQNNGV. V lost 0 bases, J lost 8 bases, and 6 bases stayed unmatched. CDR3 length: 15 amino acids. This CDR3 is CASSLDQGGREKLFF. CDR3 bases: TGTGCCAGCAGCTTAGATCAAGGGGGCAGAGAAAAACTGTTTTTT.

This clone showed up just a few times. The chain's CDR3 is CASSPGTGGVQLFF. The CDR3, as DNA: TGCGCCAGCAGCCCAGGGACAGGGGGAGTTCAACTGTTTTTT. V gene TRBV5-1 combines with J gene TRBJ1-4; 11 positions agree with TRBD1. V was clipped by 4 bases and J by 12 bases; unmatched bases: 8. The CDR3 runs 14 residues. CDR1 is SGHRS, CDR2 YFSETQ, per germline.

This clone has only a few counts. This CDR3 reads CASSFRTDRELGDTIYF. DNA of the CDR3: TGTGCCAGCAGTTTTAGGACCGACAGGGAGCTTGGGGACACCATATATTTT. This rearrangement joins TRBV7-8 to TRBJ1-3; 7 bases fit TRBD1. The CDR3 loop spans 17 amino acids. The V gene's germline CDR1 is SGHVS and CDR2 FQNEAQ. V dropped 6 bases and J dropped 8; count of bases not matched to a gene: 19.

This clone was observed a few times. The chain joins TRBV4-3 to TRBJ2-1; 10 positions agree with TRBD2. V shed 3 bases, J shed 5 bases, and the junction held 4 bases outside the gene matches. Germline CDR1 LGHNA, CDR2 YSLEER. The CDR3 is made up of 15 amino acids. CDR3 sequence: CASSHGLAVNNEQFF. The CDR3 DNA follows: TGCGCCAGCAGCCACGGACTAGCGGTAAACAATGAGCAGTTCTTC.

Many counts were recorded for this clone. This sequence joins TRBV5-1 and TRBJ1-1; D perhaps matches TRBD1 (6 bases). V shed 4 bases and J shed 2 bases, with 18 bases lying between them. The CDR3 has 16 residues. The germline gives CDR1 SGHRS, CDR2 YFSETQ. The CDR3 region has the DNA TGCGCCAGCAGCCGGGGGGCCACAGGGACTAACACTGAAGCTTTCTTT. Residues: CASSRGATGTNTEAFF.

V and J are TRBV5-6 and TRBJ2-6, with 7 nucleotides matching TRBD1. Per germline, CDR1 SGHDT and CDR2 YYEEEE. The CDR3 is 17 amino acids. Trimming took 4 bases from V and 0 from J; bases not matched to a gene: 7. CDR3 protein: CASSLAGTDSGANVLTF. The CDR3 nucleotides read TGTGCCAGCAGCCTTGCCGGGACAGACTCTGGGGCCAACGTCCTGACTTTC.

This clone was counted only a few times. The CDR3: CASSPGQGLSYGYTF. In DNA form, the CDR3 reads TGTGCCAGCTCACCGGGACAGGGTCTTTCCTATGGCTACACCTTC. This sequence joins TRBV18 and TRBJ1-2; 9 bases line up with TRBD1. Trimming removed 3 bases from V and 4 bases from J; junction bases left unmatched: 6. The germline gives CDR1 KGHSH, CDR2 LQKENI. The CDR3 is 15 residues long.

This chain joins TRBV5-1 and TRBJ2-3, with 9 bases identical to TRBD2. Germline V gene sequence: CDR1 SGHRS, CDR2 YFSETQ. With 4 bases clipped from V and 2 bases from J, the junction kept 5 bases outside the gene matches. CDR3 length equals 15 residues. As DNA, the CDR3 is TGCGCCAGCAGCCCGAGGACTAGCGCCACAGATACGCAGTATTTT. Its translation is CASSPRTSATDTQYF.

The table lists this clone with a few counts. The chain uses TRBV5-1 and TRBJ2-5; D possibly corresponds to TRBD1 (5 bases). V lost 4 bases to trimming and J lost 1 base, with 8 bases between them. CDR1 is SGHRS, CDR2 YFSETQ, per germline. CDR3 length: 13 residues. CDR3 DNA: TGCGCCAGCAGCCCGACAGTCCAAGAGACCCAGTACTTC. Translated: CASSPTVQETQYF.

There are a few counts of this clone. This chain links TRBV27 with TRBJ2-2; TRBD2 matches 8 bases. Germline CDR1 MNHEY, CDR2 SMNVEV (reference sequence). J was trimmed by 8 bases and V by 7 bases; bases with no gene match: 9. This CDR3 spans 14 amino acids. The CDR3 coding sequence is TGTGCCAGCACTTCGGGACTAGTTACAGGGGAGCTGTTTTTT. Amino acid sequence: CASTSGLVTGELFF.

This clone was seen a handful of times. The chain couples TRBV7-9 to TRBJ1-3; no firm D call. Trimming left V 5 bases short and J 4 bases short, with 15 bases between. Per germline, CDR1 SEHNR and CDR2 FQNEAQ (reference sequence). This CDR3 has 15 amino acids. DNA of the CDR3: TGTGCCAGCAGCCTTTTGCTTGCCACAGGAAACACCATATATTTT. It encodes CASSLLLATGNTIYF.

This clone was detected only a few times. The rearrangement uses TRBV14 and TRBJ1-2; D uncertain. The V end lost 3 bases, the J end lost 7 bases, and 12 bases lay between the germline ends. The CDR3 is 13 amino acids. In germline, CDR1 is SGHDN, CDR2 FVKESK. The CDR3 DNA follows: TGTGCCAGCAGCCAGTACACGGGAGGTGGCTACACCTTC. Protein sequence: CASSQYTGGGYTF.

In its sample, this clone was seen a few times. The V call is TRBV6-1, the J call TRBJ2-1; a possible D gene is TRBD1 (5 bases). This CDR3 has 13 amino acids. Trimming shortened V by 3 bases and J by 8 bases, and 11 bases separated the two germline ends. CDR1 is MNHNS, CDR2 SASEGT, per germline. DNA for the CDR3: TGTGCCAGCAGTGAGGCAGGGTTGGATGAGCAGTTCTTC. Protein sequence: CASSEAGLDEQFF.

V and J are TRBV7-6 and TRBJ2-1, with 9 bases identical to TRBD2. The V and J ends lost 5 bases and 4 bases, in that order; junction bases with no gene match: 6. CDR1 is SGHVS and CDR2 is FNYEAQ in the germline V gene. This CDR3 contains 15 residues. CDR3 sequence reads: CASSRTSGSYNEQFF. The CDR3 region has the DNA TGTGCCAGCAGCAGAACTAGCGGGTCTTACAATGAGCAGTTCTTC.

A few counts support this clone. Other DNA sequences in the sample encode the same CDR3. The chain uses TRBV4-1 and TRBJ2-5; 7 bases match TRBD2. The germline V gene encodes CDR1 MGHRA and CDR2 YSYEKL. Germline trimming cut 1 base from V and 5 bases from J; bases unmatched to any gene: 13. CDR3 length: 17 residues. The CDR3: CASSQGRGGGGWETQYF. CDR3 in DNA: TGCGCCAGCAGCCAAGGACGTGGGGGGGGAGGTTGGGAGACCCAGTACTTC.

This clone was seen only a few times. This chain connects TRBV6-1 to TRBJ1-4; D is unresolved. CDR3 length: 14 residues. V was clipped by 6 bases and J by 8 bases, with 16 bases between them. Germline loops: CDR1 MNHNS, CDR2 SASEGT. The CDR3 nucleotides are TGTGCCAGCAGCACGACACCCGAGATCGAAAAACTGTTTTTT. It codes for CASSTTPEIEKLFF.

The V and J genes are TRBV9 and TRBJ2-7, with 7 bases matching TRBD2. Trimming cost V 0 bases and J 5 bases; bases outside gene matches: 2. Germline CDR1 reads SGDLS; CDR2 reads YYNGEE. This CDR3 comprises 13 residues. CDR3 amino acids: CASSVGGLDEQYF. Here the CDR3 DNA reads TGTGCCAGCAGCGTAGGAGGACTAGACGAGCAGTACTTC.